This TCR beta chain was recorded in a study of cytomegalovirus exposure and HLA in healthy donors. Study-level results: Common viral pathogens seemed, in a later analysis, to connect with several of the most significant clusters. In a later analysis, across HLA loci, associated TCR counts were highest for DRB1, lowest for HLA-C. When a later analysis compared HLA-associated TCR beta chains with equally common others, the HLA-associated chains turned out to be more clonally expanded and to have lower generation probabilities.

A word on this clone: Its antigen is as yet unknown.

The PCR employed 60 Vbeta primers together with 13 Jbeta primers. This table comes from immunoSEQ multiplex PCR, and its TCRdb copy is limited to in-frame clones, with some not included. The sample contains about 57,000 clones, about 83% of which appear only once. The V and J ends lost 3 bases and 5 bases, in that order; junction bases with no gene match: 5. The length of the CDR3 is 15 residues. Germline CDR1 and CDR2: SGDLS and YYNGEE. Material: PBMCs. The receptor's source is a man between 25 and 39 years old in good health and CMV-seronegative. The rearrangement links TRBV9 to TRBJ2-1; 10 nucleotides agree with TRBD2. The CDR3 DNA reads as TGTGCCAGCAGCGATGGGACTAGCGCACACAATGAGCAGTTCTTC. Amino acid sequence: CASSDGTSAHNEQFF.